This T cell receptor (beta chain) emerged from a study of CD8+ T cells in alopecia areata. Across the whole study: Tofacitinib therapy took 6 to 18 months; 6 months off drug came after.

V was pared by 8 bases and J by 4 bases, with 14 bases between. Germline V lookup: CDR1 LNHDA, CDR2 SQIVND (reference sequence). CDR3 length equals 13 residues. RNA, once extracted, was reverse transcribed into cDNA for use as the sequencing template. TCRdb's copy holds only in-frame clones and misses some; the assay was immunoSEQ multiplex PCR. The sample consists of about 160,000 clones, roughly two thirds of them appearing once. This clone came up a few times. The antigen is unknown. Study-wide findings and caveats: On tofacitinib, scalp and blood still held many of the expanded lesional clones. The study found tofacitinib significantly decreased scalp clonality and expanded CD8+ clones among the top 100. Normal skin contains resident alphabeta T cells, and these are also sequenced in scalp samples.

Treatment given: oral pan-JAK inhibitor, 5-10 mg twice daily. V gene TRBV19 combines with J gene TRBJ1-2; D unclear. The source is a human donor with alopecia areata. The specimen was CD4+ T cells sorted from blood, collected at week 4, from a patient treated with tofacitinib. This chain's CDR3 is CASARTPSYGYTF. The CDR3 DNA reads TGTGCCAGTGCCCGGACGCCGAGCTATGGCTACACCTTC.